Listed below are T cell receptor beta chains from one sample, sequenced in a study of blood T cells in healthy people across ages. Via MiXCR, TCRdb re-called the 5' RACE reads, giving one row per CDR3 protein. The sample includes about 1.5 million distinct CDR3 sequences, roughly 40% seen only once; the top ten take 7% to 9.5%. Sequencing input: blood. The source of these receptors is a woman aged 18-29 years in good health. Both conserved end residues are part of each CDR3. Each record gives: clone size, D gene, J gene, V gene, CDR3 protein, CDR3 DNA. The D gene is left open where the match is weak. Clone size is shown for a subset of rows, as once, few, many or a class of expanded clone.

clone size: -
D gene: TRBD2
J gene: TRBJ2-3
V gene: TRBV20-1
CDR3 protein: CSAHSTSGVEYF
CDR3 DNA: TGCAGTGCTCATTCGACTAGCGGGGTGGAGTATTTT

clone size: once
D gene: -
J gene: TRBJ2-5
V gene: TRBV30
CDR3 protein: CALGLPETQYF
CDR3 DNA: TGTGCCCTGGGACTCCCAGAGACCCAGTACTTC

clone size: -
D gene: TRBD1
J gene: TRBJ2-3
V gene: TRBV7-9
CDR3 protein: CAGRTGTEAASNTDTQYF
CDR3 DNA: TGTGCCGGCAGGACCGGGACAGAAGCAGCCTCGAACACAGATACGCAGTATTTT

clone size: few
D gene: TRBD2
J gene: TRBJ2-1
V gene: TRBV3-1
CDR3 protein: CASSQMTSGGHYNEQFF
CDR3 DNA: TGTGCCAGCAGCCAAATGACTAGCGGGGGTCACTACAATGAGCAGTTCTTC

clone size: -
D gene: TRBD1
J gene: TRBJ1-1
V gene: TRBV27
CDR3 protein: CASSLRGLGTEAFF
CDR3 DNA: TGTGCCAGCAGCCTCAGGGGGCTGGGCACTGAAGCTTTCTTT

clone size: -
D gene: -
J gene: TRBJ2-5
V gene: TRBV14
CDR3 protein: CASSQEGDTLIWETQYF
CDR3 DNA: TGTGCCAGCAGCCAAGAGGGCGACACACTCATATGGGAGACCCAGTACTTC

clone size: -
D gene: -
J gene: TRBJ2-7
V gene: TRBV10-3
CDR3 protein: CAISESGRGGDEQYF
CDR3 DNA: TGTGCCATCAGTGAGTCAGGTAGGGGGGGAGACGAGCAGTACTTC

clone size: -
D gene: -
J gene: TRBJ2-5
V gene: TRBV6-1
CDR3 protein: CASRRDRVTETQYF
CDR3 DNA: TGTGCCAGCAGGAGGGACCGGGTCACAGAGACCCAGTACTTC

clone size: -
D gene: -
J gene: TRBJ2-1
V gene: TRBV11-2
CDR3 protein: CASSLGFSGSYEQFF
CDR3 DNA: TGTGCCAGCAGCCTCGGGTTCAGTGGCTCCTACGAGCAGTTCTTC

clone size: -
D gene: -
J gene: TRBJ1-6
V gene: TRBV5-1
CDR3 protein: CASSLDSTGSGSYNSPLHF
CDR3 DNA: TGCGCCAGCAGCCTGGACAGTACAGGTTCCGGTTCCTATAATTCACCCCTCCACTTT

clone size: once
D gene: -
J gene: TRBJ1-1
V gene: TRBV7-9
CDR3 protein: CASSLGQGISEAFF
CDR3 DNA: TGTGCCAGCAGCTTAGGGCAGGGAATTTCTGAAGCTTTCTTT

clone size: once
D gene: -
J gene: TRBJ1-1
V gene: TRBV5-1
CDR3 protein: CASSSDKMNTEAFF
CDR3 DNA: TGCGCCAGCAGCTCGGACAAGATGAACACTGAAGCTTTCTTT

clone size: -
D gene: -
J gene: TRBJ1-2
V gene: TRBV4-1
CDR3 protein: CASSQMASGYTF
CDR3 DNA: TGCGCCAGCAGCCAAATGGCGTCAGGCTACACCTTC

clone size: -
D gene: -
J gene: TRBJ1-6
V gene: TRBV27
CDR3 protein: CASSPQGDRLSPLHF
CDR3 DNA: TGTGCCAGCAGCCCGCAGGGTGACAGGCTTTCACCCCTCCACTTT

clone size: -
D gene: TRBD2
J gene: TRBJ2-5
V gene: TRBV5-1
CDR3 protein: CASSLGLAGVGETQYF
CDR3 DNA: TGCGCCAGCAGCCTAGGACTAGCGGGGGTTGGAGAGACCCAGTACTTC

clone size: few
D gene: TRBD2
J gene: TRBJ2-3
V gene: TRBV4-1
CDR3 protein: CASSQESGLAGGTDTQYF
CDR3 DNA: TGCGCCAGCAGCCAGGAGTCCGGACTAGCGGGAGGGACAGATACGCAGTATTTT

clone size: -
D gene: -
J gene: TRBJ2-4
V gene: TRBV5-1
CDR3 protein: CASSVDSSKNIQYF
CDR3 DNA: TGCGCCAGCAGCGTGGATTCTAGCAAAAACATTCAGTACTTC

clone size: -
D gene: TRBD2
J gene: TRBJ2-7
V gene: TRBV6-1
CDR3 protein: CASRGLGVAYEQYF
CDR3 DNA: TGTGCCAGCAGGGGACTAGGGGTCGCCTACGAGCAGTACTTC

clone size: few
D gene: -
J gene: TRBJ1-5
V gene: TRBV27
CDR3 protein: CASTPSNQPQHF
CDR3 DNA: TGTGCCAGCACCCCTAGCAATCAGCCCCAGCATTTT

clone size: once
D gene: -
J gene: TRBJ1-2
V gene: TRBV5-1
CDR3 protein: CASSLSGTVPYGYTF
CDR3 DNA: TGCGCCAGCAGCTTGTCAGGGACGGTCCCTTATGGCTACACCTTC

clone size: -
D gene: TRBD1
J gene: TRBJ2-7
V gene: TRBV29-1
CDR3 protein: CSVREGTGSYEQYF
CDR3 DNA: TGCAGCGTTCGTGAGGGGACAGGAAGCTACGAGCAGTACTTC

clone size: -
D gene: TRBD1
J gene: TRBJ1-2
V gene: TRBV4-1
CDR3 protein: CASSRGGTGGYGYTF
CDR3 DNA: TGCGCCAGCAGCCGAGGTGGGACAGGGGGCTATGGCTACACCTTC

clone size: -
D gene: TRBD2
J gene: TRBJ2-7
V gene: TRBV3-1
CDR3 protein: CASSQEGAGGSYNEQYF
CDR3 DNA: TGTGCCAGCAGCCAAGAAGGTGCGGGAGGCTCCTACAATGAGCAGTACTTC

clone size: -
D gene: TRBD2
J gene: TRBJ2-2
V gene: TRBV9
CDR3 protein: CASSVSGGITGELFF
CDR3 DNA: TGTGCCAGCAGCGTTAGCGGGGGGATTACCGGGGAGCTGTTTTTT

clone size: few
D gene: TRBD2
J gene: TRBJ2-4
V gene: TRBV20-1
CDR3 protein: CSASSLAGGGNIQYF
CDR3 DNA: TGCAGTGCTAGTTCCCTAGCGGGAGGTGGAAACATTCAGTACTTC

clone size: once
D gene: TRBD2
J gene: TRBJ2-7
V gene: TRBV6-2/TRBV6-3
CDR3 protein: CATGREDGTYEQYF
CDR3 DNA: TGTGCCACGGGGAGGGAGGATGGGACCTACGAGCAGTACTTC

clone size: -
D gene: TRBD1
J gene: TRBJ2-1
V gene: TRBV4-1
CDR3 protein: CACSQGVTGEQFF
CDR3 DNA: TGCGCCTGCAGCCAGGGGGTGACAGGGGAGCAGTTCTTC

clone size: -
D gene: -
J gene: TRBJ2-7
V gene: TRBV6-1
CDR3 protein: CASSEAPSLEQYF
CDR3 DNA: TGTGCCAGCAGTGAAGCGCCCTCCCTCGAGCAGTACTTC

clone size: many
D gene: TRBD2
J gene: TRBJ2-7
V gene: TRBV20-1
CDR3 protein: CSARDWASGSYEQYF
CDR3 DNA: TGCAGTGCTAGAGATTGGGCTAGCGGGAGTTACGAGCAGTACTTC